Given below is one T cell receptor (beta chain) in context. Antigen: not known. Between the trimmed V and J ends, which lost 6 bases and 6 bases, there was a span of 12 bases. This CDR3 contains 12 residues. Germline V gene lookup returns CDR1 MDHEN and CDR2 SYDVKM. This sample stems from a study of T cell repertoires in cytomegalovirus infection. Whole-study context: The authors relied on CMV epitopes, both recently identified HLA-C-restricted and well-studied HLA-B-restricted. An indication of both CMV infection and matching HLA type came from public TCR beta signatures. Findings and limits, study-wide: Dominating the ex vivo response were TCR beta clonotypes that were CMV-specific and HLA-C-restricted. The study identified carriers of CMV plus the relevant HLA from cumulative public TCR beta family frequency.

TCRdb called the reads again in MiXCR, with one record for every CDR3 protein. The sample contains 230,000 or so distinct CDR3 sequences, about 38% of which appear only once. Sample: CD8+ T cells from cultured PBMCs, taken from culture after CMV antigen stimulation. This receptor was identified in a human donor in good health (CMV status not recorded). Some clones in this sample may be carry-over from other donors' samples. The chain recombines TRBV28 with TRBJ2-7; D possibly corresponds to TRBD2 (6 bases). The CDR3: CASRGAGSEQYF. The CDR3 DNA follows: TGTGCCAGCAGAGGAGCGGGTTCCGAGCAGTACTTC.